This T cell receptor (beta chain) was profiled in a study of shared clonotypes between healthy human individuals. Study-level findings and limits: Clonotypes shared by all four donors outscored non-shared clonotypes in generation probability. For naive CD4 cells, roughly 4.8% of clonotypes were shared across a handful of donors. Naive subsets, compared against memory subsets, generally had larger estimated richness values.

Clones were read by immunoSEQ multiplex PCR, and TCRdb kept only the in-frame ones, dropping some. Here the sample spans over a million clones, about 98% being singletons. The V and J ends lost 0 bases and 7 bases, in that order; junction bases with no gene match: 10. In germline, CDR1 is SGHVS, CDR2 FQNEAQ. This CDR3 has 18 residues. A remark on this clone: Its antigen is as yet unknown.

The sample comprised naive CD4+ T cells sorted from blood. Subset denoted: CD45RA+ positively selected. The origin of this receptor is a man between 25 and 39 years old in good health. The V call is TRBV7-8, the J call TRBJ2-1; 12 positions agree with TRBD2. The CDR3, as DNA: TGTGCCAGCAGCTTAGCACGACTAGCGGGAGTTGTGGGAAATGAGCAGTTCTTC. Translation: CASSLARLAGVVGNEQFF.